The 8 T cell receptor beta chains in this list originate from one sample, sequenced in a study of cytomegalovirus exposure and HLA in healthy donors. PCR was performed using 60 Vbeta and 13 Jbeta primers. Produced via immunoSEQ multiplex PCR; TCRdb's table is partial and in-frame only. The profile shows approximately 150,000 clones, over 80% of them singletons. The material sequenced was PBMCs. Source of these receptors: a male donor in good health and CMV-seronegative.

In DNA, the CDR3 is TGTGCCAGCAGCCAAGCCGTGGGAGGGCGGTCACCCCTCCACTTT. Amino acids: CASSQAVGGRSPLHF. The chain employs TRBV7-2 and TRBJ1-6; no firm D call. The germline gives CDR1 SGHTA, CDR2 FQGNSA. The CDR3 is 15 residues long. The germline V and J ends were trimmed by 5 bases and 10 bases, with 18 bases remaining between them. Full variable domain (rest looked up from reference TRBV7-2 and TRBJ1-6): GAGVSQSPSNKVTEKGKDVELRCDPISGHTALYWYRQSLGQGLEFLIYFQGNSAPDKSGLPSDRFSAERTGGSVSTLTIQRTQQEDSAVYLCASSQAVGGRSPLHFGNGTRLTVT.

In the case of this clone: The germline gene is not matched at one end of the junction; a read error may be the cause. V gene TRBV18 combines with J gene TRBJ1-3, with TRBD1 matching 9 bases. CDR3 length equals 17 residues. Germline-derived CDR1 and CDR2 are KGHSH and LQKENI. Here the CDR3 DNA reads TGTGCCAGCTTACCACGGGTACAGGGGGCTTATGGAAACACCATATATTTT. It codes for CASLPRVQGAYGNTIYF. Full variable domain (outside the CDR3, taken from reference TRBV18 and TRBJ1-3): NAGVMQNPRHLVRRRGQEARLRCSPMKGHSHVYWYRQLPEEGLKFMVYLQKENIIDESGMPKERFSAEFPKEGPSILRIQQVVRGDSAAYFCASLPRVQGAYGNTIYFGEGSWLTVV.

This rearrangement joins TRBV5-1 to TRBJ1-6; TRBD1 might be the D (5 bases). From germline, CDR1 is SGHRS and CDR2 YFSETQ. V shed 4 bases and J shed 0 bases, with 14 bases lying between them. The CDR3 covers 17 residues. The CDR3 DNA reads TGCGCCAGCAGCATAGATAGACAGCCCTCCTATAATTCACCCCTCCACTTT. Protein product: CASSIDRQPSYNSPLHF.

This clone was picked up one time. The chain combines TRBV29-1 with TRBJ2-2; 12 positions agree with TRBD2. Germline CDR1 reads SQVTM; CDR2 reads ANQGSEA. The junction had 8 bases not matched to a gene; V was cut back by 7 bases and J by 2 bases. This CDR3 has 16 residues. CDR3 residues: CSALGLAGPNTGELFF. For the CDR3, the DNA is TGCAGCGCCCTAGGACTAGCGGGACCAAACACCGGGGAGCTGTTTTTT.

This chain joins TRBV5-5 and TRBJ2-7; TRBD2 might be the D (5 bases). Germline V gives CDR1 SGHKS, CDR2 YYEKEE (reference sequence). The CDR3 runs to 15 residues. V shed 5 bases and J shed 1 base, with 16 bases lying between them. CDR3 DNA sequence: TGTGCCAGCAGTTACCAATGGACTGAATCCTACGAGCAGTACTTC. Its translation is CASSYQWTESYEQYF.

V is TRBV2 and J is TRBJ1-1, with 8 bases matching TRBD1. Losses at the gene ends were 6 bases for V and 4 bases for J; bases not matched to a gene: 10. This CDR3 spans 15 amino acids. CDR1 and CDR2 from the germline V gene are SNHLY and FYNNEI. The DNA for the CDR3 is TGTGCCAGCAGACGTGACAGGGGAGGCGGCACTGAAGCTTTCTTT. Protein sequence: CASRRDRGGGTEAFF.

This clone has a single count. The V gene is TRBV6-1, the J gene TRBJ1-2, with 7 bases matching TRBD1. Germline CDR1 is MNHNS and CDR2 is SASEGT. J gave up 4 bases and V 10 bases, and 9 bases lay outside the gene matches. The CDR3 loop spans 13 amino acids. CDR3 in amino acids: CATRWDRSYGYTF. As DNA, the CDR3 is TGTGCCACACGGTGGGACAGAAGCTATGGCTACACCTTC.

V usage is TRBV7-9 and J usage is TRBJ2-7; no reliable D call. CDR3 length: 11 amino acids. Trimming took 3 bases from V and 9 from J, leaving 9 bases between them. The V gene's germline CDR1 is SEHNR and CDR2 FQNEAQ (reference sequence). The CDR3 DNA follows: TGTGCCAGCAGCTTTTCGTTCGTGCAGTACTTC. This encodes CASSFSFVQYF.